This TCR beta chain was sequenced during a study of shared clonotypes between healthy human individuals. Study-wide points: Despite large depth, sorted-subset datasets appeared incompletely sequenced. Depth of sequencing was expected to influence donor clonotype sharing.

The trim removed 8 bases at V and 6 bases at J, leaving 12 bases unmatched. From germline, CDR1 is MDHEN and CDR2 SYDVKM. This CDR3 comprises 15 residues. Clones were read by immunoSEQ multiplex PCR, and TCRdb kept only the in-frame ones, dropping some. The repertoire has hundreds of thousands of clones, less than 80% of them found once; the top ten carry around 1.8%. Details on this clone: The antigen remains undetermined.

The sequenced material came from memory CD4+ T cells sorted from blood. Documented subset: CD45RA-negative fraction. The sequence derives from a woman aged 25 to 39 in good health. J is TRBJ2-1 and V is TRBV28; TRBD1 matches at 8 bases. The DNA of the CDR3 is TGTGCCAGCTACAGACAGGGGAATCGCGGCAATGAGCAGTTCTTC. Translating gives CASYRQGNRGNEQFF.